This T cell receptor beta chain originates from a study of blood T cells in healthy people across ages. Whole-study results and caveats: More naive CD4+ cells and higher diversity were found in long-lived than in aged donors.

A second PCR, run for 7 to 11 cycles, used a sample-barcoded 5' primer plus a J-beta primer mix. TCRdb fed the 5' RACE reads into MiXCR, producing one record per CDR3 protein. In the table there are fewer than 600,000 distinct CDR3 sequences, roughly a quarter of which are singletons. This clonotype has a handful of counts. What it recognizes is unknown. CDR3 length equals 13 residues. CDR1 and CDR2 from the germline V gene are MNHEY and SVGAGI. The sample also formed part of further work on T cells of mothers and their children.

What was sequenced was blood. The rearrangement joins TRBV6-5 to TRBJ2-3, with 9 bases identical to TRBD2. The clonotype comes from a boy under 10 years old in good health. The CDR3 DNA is TGTACTGTGCGGGAGGGCCTCGAAGATACGCAGTATTTT. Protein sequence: CTVREGLEDTQYF.